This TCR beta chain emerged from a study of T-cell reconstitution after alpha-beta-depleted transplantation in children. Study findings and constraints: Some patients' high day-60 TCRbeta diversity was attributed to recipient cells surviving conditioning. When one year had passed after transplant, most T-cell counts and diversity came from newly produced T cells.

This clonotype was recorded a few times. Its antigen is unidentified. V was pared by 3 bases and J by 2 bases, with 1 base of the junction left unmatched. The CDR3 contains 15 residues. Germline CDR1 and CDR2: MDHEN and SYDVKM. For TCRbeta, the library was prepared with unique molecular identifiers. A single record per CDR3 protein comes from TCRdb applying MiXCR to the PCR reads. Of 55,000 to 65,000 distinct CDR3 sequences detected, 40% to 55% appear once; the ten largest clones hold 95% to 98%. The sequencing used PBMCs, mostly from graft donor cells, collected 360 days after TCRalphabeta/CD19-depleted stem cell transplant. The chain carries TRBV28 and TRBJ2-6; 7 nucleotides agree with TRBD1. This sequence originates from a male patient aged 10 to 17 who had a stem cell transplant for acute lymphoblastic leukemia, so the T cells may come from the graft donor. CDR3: CASSFRGPGANVLTF. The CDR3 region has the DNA TGTGCCAGCAGTTTTAGGGGGCCTGGGGCCAACGTCCTGACTTTC.